Shown below are 3 T cell receptor beta chains from a single sample sequenced in a study of blood T cell repertoires in COVID-19. Assay: immunoSEQ multiplex PCR; the TCRdb copy retains only in-frame clones and omits some. The sample shows about 71,000 clones, 88% of them seen only once. Sequencing input: peripheral blood. These receptors all stem from a human donor in a cohort sampled during active COVID-19.

The chain joins TRBV20-1 to TRBJ2-7; D might be TRBD1 (6 bases). The CDR3 is 10 residues long. Germline V gene lookup returns CDR1 DFQATT and CDR2 SNEGSKA (reference sequence). The V gene lost 2 bases and the J gene lost 13 bases, with 12 bases spanning the gap. The CDR3 spells CSARSGHSYF. The DNA of the CDR3 is TGCAGTGCTAGATCGGGACACAGCTACTTC.

This sequence joins TRBV2 and TRBJ2-3; 12 bases align to TRBD2. V lost 6 bases and J lost 2; bases outside the gene matches: 9. The V gene's germline CDR1 is SNHLY and CDR2 FYNNEI. The CDR3 is 17 residues long. CDR3 in DNA: TGTGCCAGCAGCGACCCCCCTAGCGGGAGGGCCACAGATACGCAGTATTTT. This sequence encodes CASSDPPSGRATDTQYF.

V gene TRBV6-5 combines with J gene TRBJ2-5; D is perhaps TRBD2 (7 bases). Germline V gives CDR1 MNHEY, CDR2 SVGAGI. This CDR3 contains 15 residues. The V gene lost 6 bases and the J gene lost 2 bases, with 16 bases spanning the gap. The CDR3 DNA follows: TGTGCCAGCAGGGGGACGGGGGGCAGGCAAGAGACCCAGTACTTC. Protein sequence: CASRGTGGRQETQYF.